The TCR beta chain under discussion was sequenced for a study of neurological immune-mediated disorders. Study-wide results and limits: Private repertoires in all groups were suggested by the finding that expanded clones across subjects shared no CDR3 amino acid sequences. HTLV-1-associated myelopathy had the most TCR clonal expansion, while multiple sclerosis had the least, a level that fell below healthy controls.

This clonotype was counted at least ten times. Antigen specificity is unknown. The cDNA was synthesized by 5'RACE incorporating 10-nucleotide random UMIs. Via MiXCR, TCRdb re-called the 5' RACE reads, giving one row per CDR3 protein. The repertoire includes roughly 34,000 distinct CDR3 sequences, about 12% of them detected once, and 2.3% sits in the top ten. The CDR3 runs to 18 residues. The V end lost 0 bases, the J end lost 3 bases, and 21 bases lay between the germline ends. CDR1 DFQATT and CDR2 SNEGSKA come from the germline V gene (reference sequence). Noted time point: longitudinal time-point 2. Preparation of the unsorted libraries drew on 2 million PBMCs stored at -80 C.

This receptor was obtained from a woman aged 40 to 55 in good health. The chain employs TRBV20-1 and TRBJ1-5, with no clear D. Specimen: PBMCs. The CDR3 protein is CSARDFKVGSGINQPQHF. CDR3 nucleotides: TGCAGTGCTAGAGATTTCAAGGTTGGTTCGGGAATCAATCAGCCCCAGCATTTT.